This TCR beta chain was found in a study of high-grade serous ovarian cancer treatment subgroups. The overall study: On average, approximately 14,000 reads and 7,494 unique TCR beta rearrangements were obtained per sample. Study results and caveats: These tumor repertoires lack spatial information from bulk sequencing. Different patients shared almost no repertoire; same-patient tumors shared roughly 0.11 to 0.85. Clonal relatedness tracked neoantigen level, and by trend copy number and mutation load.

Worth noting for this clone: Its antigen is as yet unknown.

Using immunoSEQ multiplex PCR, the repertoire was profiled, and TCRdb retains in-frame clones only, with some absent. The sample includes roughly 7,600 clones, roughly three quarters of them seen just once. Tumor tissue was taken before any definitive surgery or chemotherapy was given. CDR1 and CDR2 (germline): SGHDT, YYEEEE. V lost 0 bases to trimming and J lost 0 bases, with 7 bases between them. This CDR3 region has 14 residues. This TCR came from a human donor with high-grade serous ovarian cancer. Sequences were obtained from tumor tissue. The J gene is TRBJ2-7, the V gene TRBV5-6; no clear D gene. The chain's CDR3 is CASSLGHLSYEQYF. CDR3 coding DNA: TGTGCCAGCAGCTTGGGACACCTCTCCTACGAGCAGTACTTC.